What follows is one TCR beta chain and its context. What antigen it recognizes has not been identified. The sample holds no much larger clone one base away, and base qualities are not on file. To sequence the TCRbeta CDR3 region, genomic DNA was isolated from the sorted cells. The immunoSEQ Assay was used for sequencing of TCRbeta CDR3 regions. TCRdb obtained this table from immuneACCESS and retained in-frame rearrangements with V and J assigned. These tables miss some clones; where compared with another copy, unresolved V genes account for less than half of the shortfall, and the remainder is unexplained. The sample table records about 16,000 clones; about 83% of these occur just once. Approximately 68% of the sample goes to the ten largest clones. As encoded in the germline V gene, CDR1 is SGDLS while CDR2 is YYNGEE. Including cysteine and phenylalanine, the CDR3 has 18 amino acids. The DNA shown is the 54-base CDR3, in frame from base 1. V gives up 3 bases and J gives up 0 bases, and the segment between their germline ends measures 16 bases.

The data originate from a study of OX40 agonist ivuxolimab in advanced cancers. For context, the study as a whole: Ivuxolimab was an agonistic, fully human IgG2 monoclonal antibody directed against OX40 (CD134), a costimulatory receptor. A male proportion of under 85% and a mean age of around 60 years, ranging from 23 to 79, were recorded for the dose-escalation cohort. Peripheral TCRbeta sequencing was intended to test whether TCR sequence diversity was altered and clonal T-cell expansion was caused by ivuxolimab. Patients were allowed to have had prior anti-PD-1, anti-PD-L1 or anti-CTLA-4 therapy, and 40% of the dose-escalation patients had been treated with checkpoint inhibitors. Partial responses were achieved by three dose-escalation patients, of whom one had hepatocellular carcinoma and two had cutaneous melanoma. Intravenous ivuxolimab was administered to patients every 2 weeks at six dose levels: 0.01, 0.1, 0.3, 1.5, 3 and 10 mg/kg. Of the roughly 52 dose-escalation patients, hepatocellular carcinoma was present in about 20, melanoma in roughly 15, renal cell carcinoma in 9 and head and neck cancer in 9. The paper reports the monotherapy dose-escalation portion (N ≈ 50 patients) of the phase I ivuxolimab trial.

Beyond this particular receptor, the publication reports: The antigen specificity of the peripheral T cells that underwent clonal expansion was not determined. Low levels of normalized T-cell clonal expansion were also seen in some patients who did not respond. After ivuxolimab, expanded clones were on average more numerous among CD8+ T cells than among CD4+ T cells. In the 0.1-3.0 mg/kg groups, partial responders had among the lowest normalized peripheral clonal expansion, particularly in CD8+ T cells. Clonal expansion of both CD4+ and CD8+ blood T cells was observed from baseline to week 6 at doses 0.1 to 3.0 mg/kg.

The trial excluded patients who had a history of autoimmune disease or who were on systemic immunosuppression. In every dose cohort, peripheral blood was drawn for TCR sequencing at baseline, cycle 4 day 1, and cycle 7 day 1. Samples were obtained from an open-label, multicenter, first-in-human phase I dose-escalation trial of ivuxolimab. The trial enrolled adults with locally advanced or metastatic head and neck squamous cell, hepatocellular, melanoma or renal cell carcinoma. Before TCR sequencing, CD4+ and CD8+ T cells were separately sorted from peripheral blood. The sequencing here drew on CD4+ or CD8+ T cells sorted from blood, taken in a trial of the OX40 agonist ivuxolimab. The clonotype comes from an adult with an advanced solid tumor such as melanoma, head and neck, liver or kidney cancer. The rearrangement joined TRBV9 to TRBJ2-6; a tentative D call is TRBD2 (5 bases match). The nucleotides read TGTGCCAGCAGCGCGCCTCGAGGGCAAAGCTCTGGGGCCAACGTCCTGACTTTC. This encodes CASSAPRGQSSGANVLTF.